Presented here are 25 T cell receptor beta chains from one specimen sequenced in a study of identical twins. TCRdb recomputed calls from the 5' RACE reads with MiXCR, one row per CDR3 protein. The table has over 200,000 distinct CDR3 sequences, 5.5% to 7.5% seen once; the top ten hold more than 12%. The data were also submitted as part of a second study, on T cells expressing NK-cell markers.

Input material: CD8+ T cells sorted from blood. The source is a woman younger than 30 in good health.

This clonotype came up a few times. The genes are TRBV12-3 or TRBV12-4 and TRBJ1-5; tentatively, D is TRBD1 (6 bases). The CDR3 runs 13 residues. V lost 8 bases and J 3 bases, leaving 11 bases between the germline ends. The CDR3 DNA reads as TGTGCCAGCCAGGACAGAAACAATCAGCCCCAGCATTTT. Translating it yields CASQDRNNQPQHF.

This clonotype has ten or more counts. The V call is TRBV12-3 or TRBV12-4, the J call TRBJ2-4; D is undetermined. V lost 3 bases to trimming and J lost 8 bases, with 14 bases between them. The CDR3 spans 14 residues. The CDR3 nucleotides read TGTGCCAGCAGTTTTGGTCCACTTGGGTACATTCAGTACTTC. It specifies CASSFGPLGYIQYF.

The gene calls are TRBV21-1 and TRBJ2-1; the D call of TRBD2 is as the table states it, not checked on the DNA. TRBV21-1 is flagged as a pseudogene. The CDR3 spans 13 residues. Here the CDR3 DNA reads TGTGCCAGCAGCAAAGAAAGGGGGAGGGAGCAGTTCTTC. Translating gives CASSKERGREQFF.

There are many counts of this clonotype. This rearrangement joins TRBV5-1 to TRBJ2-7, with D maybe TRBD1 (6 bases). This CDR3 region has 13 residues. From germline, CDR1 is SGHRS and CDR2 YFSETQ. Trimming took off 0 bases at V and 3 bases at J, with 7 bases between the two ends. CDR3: CASSLGQDYEQYF. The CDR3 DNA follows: TGCGCCAGCAGCTTGGGACAGGACTACGAGCAGTACTTC.

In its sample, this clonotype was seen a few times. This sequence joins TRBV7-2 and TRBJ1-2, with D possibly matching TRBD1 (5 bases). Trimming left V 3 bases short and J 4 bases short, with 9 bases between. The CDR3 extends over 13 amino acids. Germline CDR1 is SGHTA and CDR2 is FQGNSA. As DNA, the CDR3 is TGTGCCAGCAGCTTCTCAGGGATCTATGGCTACACCTTC. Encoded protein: CASSFSGIYGYTF.

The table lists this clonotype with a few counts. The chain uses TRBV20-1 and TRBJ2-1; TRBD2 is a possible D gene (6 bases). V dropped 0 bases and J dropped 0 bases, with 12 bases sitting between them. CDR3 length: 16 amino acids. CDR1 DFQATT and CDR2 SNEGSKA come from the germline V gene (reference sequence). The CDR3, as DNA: TGCAGTGCTAGAGATCAGGACTACAGCTCCTACAATGAGCAGTTCTTC. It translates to CSARDQDYSSYNEQFF.

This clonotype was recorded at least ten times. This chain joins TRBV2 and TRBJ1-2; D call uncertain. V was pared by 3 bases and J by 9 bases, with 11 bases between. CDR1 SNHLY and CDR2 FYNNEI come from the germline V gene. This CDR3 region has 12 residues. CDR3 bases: TGTGCCAGCAGTGAGTGGAGGTTGAGCTACACCTTC. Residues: CASSEWRLSYTF.

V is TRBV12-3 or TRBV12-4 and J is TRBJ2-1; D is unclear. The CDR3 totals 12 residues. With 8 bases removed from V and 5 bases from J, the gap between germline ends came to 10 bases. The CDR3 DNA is TGTGCCAGCCACTGGGGAAACAATGAGCAGTTCTTC. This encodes CASHWGNNEQFF.

Here the CDR3 DNA reads TGTGCCAGCAGCGGACAGGGAGGGATTACTGAAGCTTTCTTT. This gives the protein CASSGQGGITEAFF. The chain uses TRBV13 and TRBJ1-1; 8 positions agree with TRBD1. V lost 5 bases and J lost 5; bases outside the gene matches: 7. CDR3 length: 14 residues. Germline CDR1 reads PRHDT; CDR2 reads FYEKMQ (reference sequence).

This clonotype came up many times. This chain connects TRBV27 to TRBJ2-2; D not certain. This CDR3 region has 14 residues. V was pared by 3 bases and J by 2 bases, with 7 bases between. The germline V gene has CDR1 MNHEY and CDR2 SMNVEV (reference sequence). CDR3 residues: CASSFAGNTGELFF. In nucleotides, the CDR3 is TGTGCCAGCAGTTTCGCAGGAAACACCGGGGAGCTGTTTTTT.

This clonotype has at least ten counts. CDR3 nucleotides: TGTGCCAGCAGCTTGGGTACGGGCAATTCACCCCTCCACTTT. This translates into CASSLGTGNSPLHF. The chain combines TRBV5-6 with TRBJ1-6; D remains unclear. Trimming left V 0 bases short and J 7 bases short, with 8 bases between. CDR3 length equals 14 residues. Germline values: CDR1 SGHDT, CDR2 YYEEEE.

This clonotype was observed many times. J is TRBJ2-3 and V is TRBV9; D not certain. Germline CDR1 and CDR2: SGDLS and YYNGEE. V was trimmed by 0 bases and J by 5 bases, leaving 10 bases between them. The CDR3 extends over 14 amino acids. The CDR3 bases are TGTGCCAGCAGCGTAGAGGGATTAGAAGATACGCAGTATTTT. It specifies CASSVEGLEDTQYF.

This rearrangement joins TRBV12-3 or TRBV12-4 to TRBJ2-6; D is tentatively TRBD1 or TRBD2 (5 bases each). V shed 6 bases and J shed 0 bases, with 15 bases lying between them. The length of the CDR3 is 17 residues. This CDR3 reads CASSLGAHDSGANVLTF. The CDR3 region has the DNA TGTGCCAGCAGCCTCGGGGCCCATGACTCTGGGGCCAACGTCCTGACTTTC.

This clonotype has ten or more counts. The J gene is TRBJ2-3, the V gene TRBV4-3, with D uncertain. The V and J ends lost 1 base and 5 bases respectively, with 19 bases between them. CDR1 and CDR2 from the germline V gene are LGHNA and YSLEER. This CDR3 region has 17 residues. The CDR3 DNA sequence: TGCGCCAGCAGCCAAGTTACCCATGGGGTAGTAAAAGATACGCAGTATTTT. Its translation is CASSQVTHGVVKDTQYF.

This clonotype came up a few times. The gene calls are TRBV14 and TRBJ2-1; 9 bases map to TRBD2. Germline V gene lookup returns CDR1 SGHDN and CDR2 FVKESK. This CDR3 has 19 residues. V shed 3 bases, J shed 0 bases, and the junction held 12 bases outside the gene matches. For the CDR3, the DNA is TGTGCCAGCAGCCACCCACGCGGACTAGCGATGAGCTCCTACAATGAGCAGTTCTTC. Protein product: CASSHPRGLAMSSYNEQFF.

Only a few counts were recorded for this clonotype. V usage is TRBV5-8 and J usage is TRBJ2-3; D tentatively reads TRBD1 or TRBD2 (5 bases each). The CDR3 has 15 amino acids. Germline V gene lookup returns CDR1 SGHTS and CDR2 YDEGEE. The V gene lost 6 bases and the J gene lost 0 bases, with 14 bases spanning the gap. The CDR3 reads CASTQGRYSTDTQYF. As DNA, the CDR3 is TGTGCCAGCACCCAGGGACGGTACAGCACAGATACGCAGTATTTT.

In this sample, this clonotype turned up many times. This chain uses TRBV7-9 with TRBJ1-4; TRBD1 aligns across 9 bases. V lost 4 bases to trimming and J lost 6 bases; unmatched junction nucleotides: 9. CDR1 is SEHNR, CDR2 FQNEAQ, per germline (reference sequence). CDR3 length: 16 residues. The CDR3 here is CASSSGGQGSDEKLFF. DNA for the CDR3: TGTGCCAGCAGCTCCGGGGGACAGGGATCGGATGAAAAACTGTTTTTT.

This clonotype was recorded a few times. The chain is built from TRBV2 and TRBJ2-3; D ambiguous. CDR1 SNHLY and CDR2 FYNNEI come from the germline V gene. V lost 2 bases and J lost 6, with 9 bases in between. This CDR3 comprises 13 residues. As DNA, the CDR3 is TGTGCCAGCAGTGAATGGAGCCGGGATACGCAGTATTTT. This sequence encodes CASSEWSRDTQYF.

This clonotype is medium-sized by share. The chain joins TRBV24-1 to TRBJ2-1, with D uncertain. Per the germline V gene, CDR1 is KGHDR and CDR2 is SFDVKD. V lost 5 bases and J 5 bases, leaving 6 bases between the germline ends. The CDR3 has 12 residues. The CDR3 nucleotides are TGTGCCACCAGTGGTAGCAACAATGAGCAGTTCTTC. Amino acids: CATSGSNNEQFF.

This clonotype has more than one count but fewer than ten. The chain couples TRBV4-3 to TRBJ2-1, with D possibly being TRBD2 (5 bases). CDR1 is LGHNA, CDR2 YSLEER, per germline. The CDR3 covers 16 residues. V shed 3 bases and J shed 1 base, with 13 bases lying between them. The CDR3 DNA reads TGCGCCAGCAGCCAGTCGAGCGGTTTTTCCTACAATGAGCAGTTCTTC. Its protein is CASSQSSGFSYNEQFF.

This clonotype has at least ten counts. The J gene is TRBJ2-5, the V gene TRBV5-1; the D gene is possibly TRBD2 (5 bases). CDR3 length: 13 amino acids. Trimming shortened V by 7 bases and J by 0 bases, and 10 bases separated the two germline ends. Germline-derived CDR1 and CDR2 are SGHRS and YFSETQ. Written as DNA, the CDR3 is TGCGCCAGCCAAAGAGGGAACCAAGAGACCCAGTACTTC. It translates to CASQRGNQETQYF.

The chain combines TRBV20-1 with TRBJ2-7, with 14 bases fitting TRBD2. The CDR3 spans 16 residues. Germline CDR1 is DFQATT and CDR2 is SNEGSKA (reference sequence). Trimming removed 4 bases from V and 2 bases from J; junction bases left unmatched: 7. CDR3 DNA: TGCAGTGCTATCACCGGGACTAGCGGGAGTACCTACGAGCAGTACTTC. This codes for CSAITGTSGSTYEQYF.

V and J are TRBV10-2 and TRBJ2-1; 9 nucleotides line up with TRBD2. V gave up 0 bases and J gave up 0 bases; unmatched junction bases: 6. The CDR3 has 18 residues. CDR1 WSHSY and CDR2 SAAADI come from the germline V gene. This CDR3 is CASSESGGRGPSYNEQFF. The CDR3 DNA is TGCGCCAGCAGTGAGTCGGGCGGGAGGGGACCCTCCTACAATGAGCAGTTCTTC.

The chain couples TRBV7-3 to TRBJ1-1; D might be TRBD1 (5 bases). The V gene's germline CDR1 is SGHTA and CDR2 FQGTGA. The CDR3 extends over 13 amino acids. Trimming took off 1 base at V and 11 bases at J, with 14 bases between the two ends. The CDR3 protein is CASSLNFGEGAFF. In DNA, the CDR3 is TGTGCCAGCAGCTTAAATTTTGGCGAGGGGGCTTTCTTT.

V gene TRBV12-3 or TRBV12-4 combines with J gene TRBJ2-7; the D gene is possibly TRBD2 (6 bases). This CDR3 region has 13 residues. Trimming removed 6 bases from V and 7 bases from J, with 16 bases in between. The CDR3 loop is CASSLPGLREQYF. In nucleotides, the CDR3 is TGTGCCAGCAGCCTCCCGGGACTGAGGGAGCAGTACTTC.